Listed below are T cell receptor beta chains from one sample, sequenced in a study of neurological immune-mediated disorders. TCRdb called the 5' RACE reads again in MiXCR, with one record for every CDR3 protein. The sample holds 50,000 or so distinct CDR3 sequences; roughly 14% are singletons and the top ten take less than 5.5%. The sequenced sample was PBMCs. The receptors shown here come from a male donor with HTLV-1-associated myelopathy (HAM/TSP). CDR3s leave out the opening cysteine and the closing phenylalanine or tryptophan.

TRBJ2-5,TRBV7-8,ASSRLAGGIQETQY
TRBJ2-1,TRBV20-1,SARDPLAGGKNYNEQF
TRBJ2-7,TRBV29-1,SVGLGTGGWDEQY
TRBJ1-4,TRBV10-3,AIIDGGGEKLF
TRBJ2-5,TRBV5-6,ASSLIASGGFKTQY
TRBJ1-3,TRBV18,ASSLAGRSGNTIY
TRBJ2-5,TRBV7-3,ASSLAGQGGQETQY
TRBJ1-2,TRBV20-1,SARAPGTGFGYT
TRBJ2-7,TRBV24-1,ATSDQTSNPYEQY
TRBJ2-5,TRBV7-7,ASSLGGGRETQY
TRBJ1-5,TRBV5-5,ASSLAGAGPQH
TRBJ1-5,TRBV15,ATSAGTGRGWSQH
TRBJ1-1,TRBV6-2/TRBV6-3,ASSRTSEGGGF
TRBJ2-5,TRBV5-1,ASSSGGGPQETQY
TRBJ1-1,TRBV9,ASSVGGGGTEAF
TRBJ2-3,TRBV20-1,SAGPGGGTDTQY
TRBJ2-1,TRBV5-6,ASSFITGYNEQF
TRBJ1-5,TRBV18,ASSRGADNQPQH
TRBJ2-2,TRBV7-2,ASSLNRIELDGELF
TRBJ1-5,TRBV6-5,ASSLGPLIGQPQH